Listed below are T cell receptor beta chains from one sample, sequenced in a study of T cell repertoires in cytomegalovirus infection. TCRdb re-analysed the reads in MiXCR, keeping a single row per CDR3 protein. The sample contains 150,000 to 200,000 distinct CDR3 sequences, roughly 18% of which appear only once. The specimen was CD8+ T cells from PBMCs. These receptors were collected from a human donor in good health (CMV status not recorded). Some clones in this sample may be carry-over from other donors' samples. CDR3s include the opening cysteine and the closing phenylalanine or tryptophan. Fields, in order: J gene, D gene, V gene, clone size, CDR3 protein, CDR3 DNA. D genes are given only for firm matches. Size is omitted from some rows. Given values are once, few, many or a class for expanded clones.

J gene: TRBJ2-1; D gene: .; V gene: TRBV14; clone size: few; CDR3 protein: CASSQEGHEQFF; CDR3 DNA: TGTGCCAGCAGCCAAGAGGGCCATGAGCAGTTCTTC
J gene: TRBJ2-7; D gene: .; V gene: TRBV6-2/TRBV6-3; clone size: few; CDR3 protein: CASSYPRDSSYEQYF; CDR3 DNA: TGTGCCAGCAGTTACCCCCGGGACTCCTCCTACGAGCAGTACTTC
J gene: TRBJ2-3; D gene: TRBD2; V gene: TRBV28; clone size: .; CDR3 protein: CASGVETSVSSTDTQYF; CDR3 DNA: TGTGCCAGCGGGGTGGAGACTAGCGTATCTAGCACAGATACGCAGTATTTT
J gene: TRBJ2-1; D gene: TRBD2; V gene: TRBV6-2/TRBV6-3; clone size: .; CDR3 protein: CASSREASNEQFF; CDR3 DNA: TGTGCCAGCAGTCGGGAGGCCTCCAATGAGCAGTTCTTC
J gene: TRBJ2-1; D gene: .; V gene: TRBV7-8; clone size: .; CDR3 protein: CASSLAPGSPQNEQFF; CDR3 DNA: TGTGCCAGCAGCTTAGCACCGGGATCCCCGCAGAATGAGCAGTTCTTC
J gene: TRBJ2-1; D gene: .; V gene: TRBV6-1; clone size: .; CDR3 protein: CATYPGHQYNEQFF; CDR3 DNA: TGTGCCACCTATCCGGGACACCAATACAATGAGCAGTTCTTC
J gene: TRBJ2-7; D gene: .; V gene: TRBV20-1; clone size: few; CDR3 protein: CSAADPGRTYEQYF; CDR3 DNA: TGCAGTGCTGCAGACCCAGGGAGAACCTACGAGCAGTACTTC
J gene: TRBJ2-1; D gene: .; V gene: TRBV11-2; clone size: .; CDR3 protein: CAGSRGYEQFF; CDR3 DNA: TGTGCCGGCAGCAGAGGGTATGAGCAGTTCTTC
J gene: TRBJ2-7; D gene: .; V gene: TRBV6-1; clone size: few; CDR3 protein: CASSEPSKDYEQYF; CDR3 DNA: TGTGCCAGCAGTGAACCGTCCAAGGACTACGAGCAGTACTTC
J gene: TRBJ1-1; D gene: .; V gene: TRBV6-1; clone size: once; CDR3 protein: CASSETRGTEAFF; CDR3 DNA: TGTGCCAGCAGTGAAACACGGGGCACTGAAGCTTTCTTT
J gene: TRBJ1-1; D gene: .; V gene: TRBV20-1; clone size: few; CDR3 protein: CSARDFSSTMNTEAFF; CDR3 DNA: TGCAGTGCTAGAGACTTTAGTAGCACCATGAACACTGAAGCTTTCTTT
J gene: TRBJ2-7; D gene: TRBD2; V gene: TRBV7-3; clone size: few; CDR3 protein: CASSPGLAGGEQYF; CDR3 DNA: TGTGCCAGCAGCCCAGGACTAGCGGGAGGCGAGCAGTACTTC
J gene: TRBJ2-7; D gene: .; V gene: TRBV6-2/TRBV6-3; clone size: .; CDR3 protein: CASSTQGLPSYEQYF; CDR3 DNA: TGTGCCAGCAGTACCCAGGGGCTCCCCTCCTACGAGCAGTACTTC
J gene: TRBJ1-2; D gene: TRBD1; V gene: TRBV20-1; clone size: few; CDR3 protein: CSAQTGGYGYTF; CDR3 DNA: TGCAGTGCTCAGACAGGGGGCTATGGCTACACCTTC
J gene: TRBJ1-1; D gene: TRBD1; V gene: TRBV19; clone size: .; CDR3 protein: CASVSLLTGDTEAFF; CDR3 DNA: TGTGCCAGTGTCTCCCTATTGACAGGGGACACTGAAGCTTTCTTT
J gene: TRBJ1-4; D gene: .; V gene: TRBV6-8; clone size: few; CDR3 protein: CASSSEDEKLFF; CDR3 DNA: TGTGCCAGCAGCTCGGAGGATGAAAAACTGTTTTTT
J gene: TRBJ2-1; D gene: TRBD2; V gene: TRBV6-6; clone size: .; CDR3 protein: CASSHLTSENHEQFF; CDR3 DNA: TGTGCCAGCAGTCACCTGACTAGCGAGAACCATGAGCAGTTCTTC
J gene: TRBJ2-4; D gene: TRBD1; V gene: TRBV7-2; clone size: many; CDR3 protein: CASSLGQGKNIQYF; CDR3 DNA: TGTGCCAGCAGCTTAGGACAGGGCAAAAACATTCAGTACTTC
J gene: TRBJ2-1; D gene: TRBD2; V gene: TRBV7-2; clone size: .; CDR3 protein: CASSGLGGRARYEQFF; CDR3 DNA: TGTGCCAGCAGCGGTCTTGGGGGGAGGGCCAGGTATGAGCAGTTCTTC
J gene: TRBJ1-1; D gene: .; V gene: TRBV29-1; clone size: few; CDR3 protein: CSVNAGPEAFF; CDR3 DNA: TGCAGCGTTAACGCAGGGCCTGAAGCTTTCTTT
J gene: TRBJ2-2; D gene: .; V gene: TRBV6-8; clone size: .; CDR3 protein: CASRGVSTGELFF; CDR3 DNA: TGTGCCAGCAGGGGGGTTTCCACCGGGGAGCTGTTTTTT
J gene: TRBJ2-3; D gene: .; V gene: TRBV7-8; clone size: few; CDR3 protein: CASSLLSDTQYF; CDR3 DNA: TGTGCCAGCAGCTTATTGTCAGATACGCAGTATTTT
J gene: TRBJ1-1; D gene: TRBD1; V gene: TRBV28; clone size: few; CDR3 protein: CASTIYRGVNTEAFF; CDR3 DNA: TGTGCCAGCACCATCTACAGGGGGGTGAACACTGAAGCTTTCTTT
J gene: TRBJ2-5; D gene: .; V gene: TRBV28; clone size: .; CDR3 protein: CASSLSPGTDQETQYF; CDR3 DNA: TGTGCCAGCAGTTTATCCCCGGGGACGGACCAAGAGACCCAGTACTTC
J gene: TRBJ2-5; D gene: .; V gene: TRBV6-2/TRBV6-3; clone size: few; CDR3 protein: CASSYFSRPGARETQYF; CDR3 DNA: TGTGCCAGCAGTTACTTTTCGAGACCCGGAGCCAGGGAGACCCAGTACTTC
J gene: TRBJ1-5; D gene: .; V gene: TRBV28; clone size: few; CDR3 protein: CASSSLEGRNQPQHF; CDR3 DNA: TGTGCCAGCAGTTCCTTGGAAGGGCGTAATCAGCCCCAGCATTTT
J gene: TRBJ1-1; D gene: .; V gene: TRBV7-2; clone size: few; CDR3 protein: CASSFEGNLEAFF; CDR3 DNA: TGTGCCAGCAGCTTCGAGGGTAACCTAGAAGCTTTCTTT
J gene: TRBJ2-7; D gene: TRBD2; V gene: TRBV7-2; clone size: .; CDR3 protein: CASSSPTSGGLKDEQYF; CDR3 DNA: TGTGCCAGCAGCTCCCCGACTAGCGGGGGCCTAAAGGACGAGCAGTACTTC
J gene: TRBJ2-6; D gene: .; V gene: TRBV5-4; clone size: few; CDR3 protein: CASSLGTFSSGANVLTF; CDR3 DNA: TGTGCCAGCAGCTTGGGTACTTTTAGCTCTGGGGCCAACGTCCTGACTTTC
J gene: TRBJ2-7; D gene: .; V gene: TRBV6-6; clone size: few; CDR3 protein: CATTGGHSYEQYF; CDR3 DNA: TGTGCCACCACGGGGGGCCATTCCTACGAGCAGTACTTC
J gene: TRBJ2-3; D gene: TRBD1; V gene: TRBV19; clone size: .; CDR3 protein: CASSIVRDRENTQYF; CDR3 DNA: TGTGCCAGTAGTATCGTCCGGGACAGGGAGAATACGCAGTATTTT
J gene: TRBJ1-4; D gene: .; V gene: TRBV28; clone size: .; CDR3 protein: CASSSSQSDNEKLFF; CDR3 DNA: TGTGCCAGCAGTTCCAGCCAGAGTGATAATGAAAAACTGTTTTTT